This T cell receptor (beta chain) came from a study of PD-L1 blockade in urothelial cancer. Turning to the study itself: Atezolizumab at 1,200 mg intravenously every 3 weeks was started by patients in the mid-2010s. The analyses of blood took place 3 weeks (second dose) and 6 weeks after treatment start.

General study points: More expansion of tumor-associated blood clones, seen at 3 weeks, marked durable-benefit patients.

Time point denoted: peripheral blood 6 weeks after treatment start. It was locally advanced or metastatic urothelial carcinoma that patients had. About this clone: The antigen remains undetermined.

This table comes from immunoSEQ multiplex PCR, and its TCRdb copy is limited to in-frame clones, with some not included. The sample lists roughly 25,000 clones, roughly 84% occurring once. Germline lookup yields CDR1 MNHEY and CDR2 SMNVEV (reference sequence). This CDR3 comprises 15 residues. J lost 8 bases, V lost 6 bases, and 12 bases had no gene match. V gene TRBV27 combines with J gene TRBJ1-4, with 7 nucleotides matching TRBD1. The source material was PBMCs, sampled around atezolizumab (anti-PD-L1) treatment. This clonotype was obtained from a man between 65 and 85 years old with urothelial cancer. The CDR3 coding sequence is TGTGCCAGCAGCTTAGGACAGGCCCTGGAGGAAAAACTGTTTTTT. It is translated as CASSLGQALEEKLFF.